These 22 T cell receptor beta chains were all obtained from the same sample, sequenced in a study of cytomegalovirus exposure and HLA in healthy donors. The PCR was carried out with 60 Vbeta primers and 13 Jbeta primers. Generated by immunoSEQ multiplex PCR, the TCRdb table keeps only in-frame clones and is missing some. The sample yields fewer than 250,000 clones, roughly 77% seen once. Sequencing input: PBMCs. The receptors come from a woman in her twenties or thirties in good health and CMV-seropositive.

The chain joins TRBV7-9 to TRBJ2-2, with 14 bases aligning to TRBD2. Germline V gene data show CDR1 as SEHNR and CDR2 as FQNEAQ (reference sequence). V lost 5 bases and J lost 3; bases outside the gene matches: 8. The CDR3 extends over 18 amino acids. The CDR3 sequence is CASSPRLAGGQDTGELFF. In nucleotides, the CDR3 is TGTGCCAGCAGCCCCCGACTAGCGGGAGGGCAGGACACCGGGGAGCTGTTTTTT.

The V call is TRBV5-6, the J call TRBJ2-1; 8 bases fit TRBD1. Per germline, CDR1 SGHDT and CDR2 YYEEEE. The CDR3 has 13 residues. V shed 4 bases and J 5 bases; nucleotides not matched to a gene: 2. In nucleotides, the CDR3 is TGTGCCAGCAGCCGGACAGGGAACAATGAGCAGTTCTTC. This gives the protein CASSRTGNNEQFF.

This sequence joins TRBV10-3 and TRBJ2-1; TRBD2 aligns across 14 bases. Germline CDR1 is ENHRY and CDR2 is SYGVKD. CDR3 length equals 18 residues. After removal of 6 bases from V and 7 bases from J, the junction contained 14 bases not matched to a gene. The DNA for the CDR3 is TGTGCCATCAGCTCTGGGACTAGCGGGAGCGGTCGGAGAAATGAGCAGTTCTTC. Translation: CAISSGTSGSGRRNEQFF.

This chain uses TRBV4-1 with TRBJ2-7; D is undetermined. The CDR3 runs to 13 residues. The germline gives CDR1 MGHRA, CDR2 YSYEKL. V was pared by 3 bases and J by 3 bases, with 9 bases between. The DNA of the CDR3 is TGCGCCAGCAGCCACTCTCTATTCTACGAGCAGTACTTC. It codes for CASSHSLFYEQYF.

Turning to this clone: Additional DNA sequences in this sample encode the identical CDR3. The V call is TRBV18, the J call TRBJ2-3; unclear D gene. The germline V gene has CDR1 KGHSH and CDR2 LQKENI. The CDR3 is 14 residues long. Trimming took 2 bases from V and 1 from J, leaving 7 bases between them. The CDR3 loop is CASSPSGGTDTQYF. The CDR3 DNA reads TGTGCCAGCTCACCATCCGGAGGCACAGATACGCAGTATTTT.

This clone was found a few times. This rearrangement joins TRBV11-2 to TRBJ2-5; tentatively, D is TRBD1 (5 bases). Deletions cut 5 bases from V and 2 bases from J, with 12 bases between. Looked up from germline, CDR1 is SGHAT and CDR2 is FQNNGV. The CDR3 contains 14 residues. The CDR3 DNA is TGTGCCAGCAGCCCGACAGTGAGTCAAGAGACCCAGTACTTC. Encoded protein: CASSPTVSQETQYF. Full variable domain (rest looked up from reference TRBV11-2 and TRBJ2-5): EAGVAQSPRYKIIEKRQSVAFWCNPISGHATLYWYQQILGQGPKLLIQFQNNGVVDDSQLPKDRFSAERLKGVDSTLKIQPAKLEDSAVYLCASSPTVSQETQYFGPGTRLLVL.

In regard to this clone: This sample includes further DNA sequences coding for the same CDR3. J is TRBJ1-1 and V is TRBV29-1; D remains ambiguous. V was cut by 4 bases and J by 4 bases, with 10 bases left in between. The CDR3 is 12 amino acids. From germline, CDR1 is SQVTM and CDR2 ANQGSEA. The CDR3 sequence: CSVVGSGTEAFF. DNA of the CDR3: TGCAGCGTTGTAGGCAGCGGCACTGAAGCTTTCTTT.

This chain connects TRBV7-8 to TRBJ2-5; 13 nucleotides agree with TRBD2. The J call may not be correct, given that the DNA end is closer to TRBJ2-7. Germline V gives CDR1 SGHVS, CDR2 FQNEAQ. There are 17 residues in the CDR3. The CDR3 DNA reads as TGTGCCAGCAGCTTACGCAGGACTAGCGGGAGTCACCACGAGCAGTACTTC. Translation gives CASSLRRTSGSHHEQYF.

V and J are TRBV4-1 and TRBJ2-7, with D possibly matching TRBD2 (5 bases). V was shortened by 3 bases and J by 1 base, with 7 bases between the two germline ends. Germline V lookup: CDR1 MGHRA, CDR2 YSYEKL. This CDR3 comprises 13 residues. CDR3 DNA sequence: TGCGCCAGCAGCCAGGGCGGGTCCTACGAGCAGTACTTC. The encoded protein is CASSQGGSYEQYF.

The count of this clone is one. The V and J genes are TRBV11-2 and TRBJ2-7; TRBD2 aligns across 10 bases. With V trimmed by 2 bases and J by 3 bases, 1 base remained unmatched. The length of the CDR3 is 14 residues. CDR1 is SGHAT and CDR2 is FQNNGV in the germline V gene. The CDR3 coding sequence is TGTGCCAGCAGCTTAACTAGCGGGAACTACGAGCAGTACTTC. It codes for CASSLTSGNYEQYF.

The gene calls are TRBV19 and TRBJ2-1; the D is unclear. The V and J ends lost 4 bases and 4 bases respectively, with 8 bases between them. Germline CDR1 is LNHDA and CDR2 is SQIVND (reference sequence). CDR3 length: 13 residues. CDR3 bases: TGTGCCAGTAGTAAGAGAGATTACAATGAGCAGTTCTTC. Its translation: CASSKRDYNEQFF.

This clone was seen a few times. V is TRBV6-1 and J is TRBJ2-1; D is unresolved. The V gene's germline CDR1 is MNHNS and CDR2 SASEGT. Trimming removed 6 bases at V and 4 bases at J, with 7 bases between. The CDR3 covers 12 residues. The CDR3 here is CASSPPYNEQFF. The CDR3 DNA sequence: TGTGCCAGCAGCCCCCCTTACAATGAGCAGTTCTTC.

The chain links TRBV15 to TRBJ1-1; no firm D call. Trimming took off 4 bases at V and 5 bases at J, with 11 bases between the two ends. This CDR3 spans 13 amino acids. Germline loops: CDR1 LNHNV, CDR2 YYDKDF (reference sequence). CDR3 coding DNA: TGTGCCACCAGCAAAGACGGAGGGACTGAAGCTTTCTTT. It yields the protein CATSKDGGTEAFF.

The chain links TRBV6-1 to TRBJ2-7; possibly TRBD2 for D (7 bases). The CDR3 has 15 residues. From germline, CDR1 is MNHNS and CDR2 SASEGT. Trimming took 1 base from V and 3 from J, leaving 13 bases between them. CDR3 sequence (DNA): TGTGCCAGCAGTGAAGAGCAGGGGAGGGTCTACGAGCAGTACTTC. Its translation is CASSEEQGRVYEQYF.

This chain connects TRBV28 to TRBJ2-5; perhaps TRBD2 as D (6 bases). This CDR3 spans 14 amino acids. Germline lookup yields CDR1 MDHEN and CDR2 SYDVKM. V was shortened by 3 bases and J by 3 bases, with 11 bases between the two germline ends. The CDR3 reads CASSFLAGKETQYF. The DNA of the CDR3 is TGTGCCAGCAGTTTTTTGGCGGGGAAAGAGACCCAGTACTTC.

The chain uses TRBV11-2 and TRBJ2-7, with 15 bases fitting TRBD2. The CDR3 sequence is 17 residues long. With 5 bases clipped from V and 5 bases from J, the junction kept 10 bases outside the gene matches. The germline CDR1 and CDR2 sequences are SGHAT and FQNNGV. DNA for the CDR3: TGTGCCAGCAGCGCGGGACTAGCGGGAGGTCTAGGACACGAGCAGTACTTC. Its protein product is CASSAGLAGGLGHEQYF.

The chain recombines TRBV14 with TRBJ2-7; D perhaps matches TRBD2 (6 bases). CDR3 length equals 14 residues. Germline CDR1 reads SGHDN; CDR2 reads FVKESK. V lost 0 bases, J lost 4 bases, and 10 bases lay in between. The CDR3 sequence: CASSQDRDLYEQYF. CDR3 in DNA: TGTGCCAGCAGCCAAGATCGGGACTTATACGAGCAGTACTTC.

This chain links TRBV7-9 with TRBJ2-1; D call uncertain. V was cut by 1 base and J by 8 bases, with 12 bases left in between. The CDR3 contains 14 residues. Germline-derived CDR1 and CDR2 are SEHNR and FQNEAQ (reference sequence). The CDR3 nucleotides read TGTGCCAGCAGCTTAGATAGCACCCTGGATGAGCAGTTCTTC. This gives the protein CASSLDSTLDEQFF.

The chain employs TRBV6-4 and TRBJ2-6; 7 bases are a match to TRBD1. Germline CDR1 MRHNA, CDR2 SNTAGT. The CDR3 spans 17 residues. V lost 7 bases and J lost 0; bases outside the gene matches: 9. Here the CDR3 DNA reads TGTGCCAGCACCCACGACCACAGGGGCTCTGGGGCCAACGTCCTGACTTTC. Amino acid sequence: CASTHDHRGSGANVLTF.

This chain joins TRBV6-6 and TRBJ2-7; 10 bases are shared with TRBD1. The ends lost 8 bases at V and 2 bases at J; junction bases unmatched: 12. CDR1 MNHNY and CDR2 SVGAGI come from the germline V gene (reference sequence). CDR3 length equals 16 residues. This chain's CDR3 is CASLYGRGQGTYEQYF. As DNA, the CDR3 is TGTGCCAGCCTCTATGGAAGGGGACAGGGGACCTACGAGCAGTACTTC.

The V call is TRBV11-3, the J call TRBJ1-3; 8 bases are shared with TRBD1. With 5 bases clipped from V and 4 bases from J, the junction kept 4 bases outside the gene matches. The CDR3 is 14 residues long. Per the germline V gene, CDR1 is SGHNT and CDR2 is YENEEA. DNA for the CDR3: TGTGCCAGCAGCAGGACAGGGTCCGGAAACACCATATATTTT. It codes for CASSRTGSGNTIYF.

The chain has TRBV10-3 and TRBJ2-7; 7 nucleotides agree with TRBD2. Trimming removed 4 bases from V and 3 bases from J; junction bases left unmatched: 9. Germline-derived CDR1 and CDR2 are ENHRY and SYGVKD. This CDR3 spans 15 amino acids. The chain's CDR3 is CAISGRSGGSYEQYF. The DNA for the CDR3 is TGTGCCATCAGTGGCCGATCGGGCGGGAGCTACGAGCAGTACTTC.